The 10 T cell receptor beta chains listed next were all sequenced from one sample in a study of T cell repertoires in cytomegalovirus infection. No antigen has been identified for these receptors. A single record per CDR3 protein comes from TCRdb applying MiXCR to the reads. The sample yields roughly 700,000 distinct CDR3 sequences, about 30% seen once. Sequencing was performed on cultured PBMCs, taken from culture after CMV antigen stimulation. All receptors derive from a human donor in good health (CMV status not recorded). Some clones in this sample may be carry-over from other donors' samples.

This clonotype was recorded a few times. The chain carries TRBV12-3 or TRBV12-4 and TRBJ1-2, with no clear D. Trimming took 0 bases from V and 7 from J, leaving 9 bases between them. CDR3 length: 13 residues. CDR3 sequence: CASSLAPRGGYTF. In DNA, the CDR3 is TGTGCCAGCAGTTTAGCCCCACGGGGTGGCTACACCTTC.

This sequence joins TRBV7-6 and TRBJ2-7, with D perhaps matching TRBD1 (5 bases). This CDR3 comprises 16 residues. Germline loops: CDR1 SGHVS, CDR2 FNYEAQ. V was trimmed by 1 base and J by 0 bases, leaving 13 bases between them. This chain's CDR3 is CASSLVGRASSYEQYF. CDR3 in DNA: TGTGCCAGCAGCTTAGTTGGCAGGGCGAGCTCCTACGAGCAGTACTTC.

The rearrangement joins TRBV7-6 to TRBJ1-4; no clear D gene. Trimming took 5 bases from V and 8 from J, leaving 15 bases between them. Germline CDR1 is SGHVS and CDR2 is FNYEAQ. The CDR3 totals 14 residues. The CDR3 loop is CASSTAAGGEKLFF. The CDR3 nucleotides read TGTGCCAGCAGCACTGCCGCAGGAGGGGAAAAACTGTTTTTT.

The V call is TRBV6-5, the J call TRBJ1-2, with TRBD1 matching 7 bases. The V and J ends lost 2 bases and 5 bases, in that order; junction bases with no gene match: 5. The germline CDR1 and CDR2 sequences are MNHEY and SVGAGI. The CDR3 extends over 14 amino acids. The CDR3 spells CASSYRGQGYGYTF. DNA of the CDR3: TGTGCCAGCAGTTACAGGGGGCAGGGGTATGGCTACACCTTC.

This clonotype turned up a few times. The gene calls are TRBV6-6 and TRBJ1-5; 7 bases map to TRBD1. The junction had 10 bases not matched to a gene; V was cut back by 6 bases and J by 5 bases. Germline CDR1 reads MNHNY; CDR2 reads SVGAGI (reference sequence). This CDR3 comprises 15 residues. CDR3 DNA sequence: TGTGCCAGCAGACAGCCCACAGGGGATGATCAGCCCCAGCATTTT. It is translated as CASRQPTGDDQPQHF.

A word on this clonotype: The junction differs from germline at one of its ends, possibly a read error. The CDR3 DNA sequence: TGTTCTAGTGCCCCGAACAGGGGGACCACCGGGGAGCTGTTTTTT. This encodes CSSAPNRGTTGELFF. The chain carries TRBV12-5 and TRBJ2-2; 8 positions match TRBD1. The CDR3 is made up of 15 amino acids. Germline V gives CDR1 LGHNT, CDR2 FRNRAP.

The V call is TRBV20-1, the J call TRBJ2-5; perhaps TRBD2 as D (6 bases). The V gene's germline CDR1 is DFQATT and CDR2 SNEGSKA (reference sequence). V was shortened by 6 bases and J by 1 base, with 18 bases between the two germline ends. This CDR3 comprises 15 residues. CDR3 protein: CSATTGGSGQETQYF. The CDR3 region has the DNA TGCAGTGCCACCACCGGGGGAAGTGGCCAAGAGACCCAGTACTTC.

The chain couples TRBV27 to TRBJ1-2, with D maybe TRBD1 (5 bases). Trimming removed 0 bases from V and 8 bases from J, with 10 bases in between. The CDR3 consists of 13 residues. Germline V gene sequence: CDR1 MNHEY, CDR2 SMNVEV (reference sequence). DNA of the CDR3: TGTGCCAGCAGTTTATCAAGGGGTAGGGGCTACACCTTC. Amino acids: CASSLSRGRGYTF.

The rearrangement links TRBV2 to TRBJ2-1; no clear D. Germline V lookup: CDR1 SNHLY, CDR2 FYNNEI. The V gene lost 9 bases and the J gene lost 0 bases, with 12 bases spanning the gap. The CDR3 is made up of 14 amino acids. The CDR3 region has the DNA TGTGCCAGATCGACTGGCCGCTCCTACAATGAGCAGTTCTTC. Translation: CARSTGRSYNEQFF. The full variable domain, its missing parts supplied by reference TRBV2 and TRBJ2-1, is EPEVTQTPSHQVTQMGQEVILRCVPISNHLYFYWYRQILGQKVEFLVSFYNNEISEKSEIFDDQFSVERPDGSNFTLKIRSTKLEDSAMYFCARSTGRSYNEQFFGPGTRLTVL.

The gene calls are TRBV7-2 and TRBJ2-1, with TRBD2 matching over 11 bases. Germline V CDR1 and CDR2: SGHTA, FQGNSA. V lost 5 bases and J lost 9; bases outside the gene matches: 6. The CDR3 sequence is 14 residues long. This CDR3 is CASSMTSGIGEQFF. The CDR3 bases are TGTGCCAGCAGCATGACTAGCGGGATTGGTGAGCAGTTCTTC.